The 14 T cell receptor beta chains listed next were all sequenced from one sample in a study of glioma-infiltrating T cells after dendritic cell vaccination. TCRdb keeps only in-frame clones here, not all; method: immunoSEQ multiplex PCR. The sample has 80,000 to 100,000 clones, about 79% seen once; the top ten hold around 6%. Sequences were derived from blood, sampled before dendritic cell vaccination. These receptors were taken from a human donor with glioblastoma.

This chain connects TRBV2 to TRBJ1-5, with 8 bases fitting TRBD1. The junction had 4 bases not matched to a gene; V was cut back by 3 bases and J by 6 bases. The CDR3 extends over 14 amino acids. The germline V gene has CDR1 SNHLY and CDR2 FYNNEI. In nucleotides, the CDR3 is TGTGCCAGCAGTGACAGGGGGCAAGGTCAGCCCCAGCATTTT. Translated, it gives CASSDRGQGQPQHF.

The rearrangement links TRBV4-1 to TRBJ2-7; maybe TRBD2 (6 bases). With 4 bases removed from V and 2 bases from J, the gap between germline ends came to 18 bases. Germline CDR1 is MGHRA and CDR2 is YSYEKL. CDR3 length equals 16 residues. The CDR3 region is CASSLSSGTSTYEQYF. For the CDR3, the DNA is TGCGCCAGCAGCCTATCCTCCGGGACTTCAACCTACGAGCAGTACTTC.

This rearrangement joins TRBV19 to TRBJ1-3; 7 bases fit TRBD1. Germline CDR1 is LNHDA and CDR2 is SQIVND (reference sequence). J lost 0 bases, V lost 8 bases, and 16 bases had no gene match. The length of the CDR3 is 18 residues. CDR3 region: CASQLTGTEFRSGNTIYF. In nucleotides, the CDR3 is TGTGCCAGTCAACTCACCGGGACAGAGTTTCGCTCTGGAAACACCATATATTTT.

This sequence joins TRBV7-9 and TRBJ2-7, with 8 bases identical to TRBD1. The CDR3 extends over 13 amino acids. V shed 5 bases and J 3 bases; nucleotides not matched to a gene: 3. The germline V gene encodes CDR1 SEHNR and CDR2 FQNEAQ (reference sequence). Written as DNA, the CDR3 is TGTGCCAGCAGCCCTGGACAGGGCTACGAGCAGTACTTC. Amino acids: CASSPGQGYEQYF.

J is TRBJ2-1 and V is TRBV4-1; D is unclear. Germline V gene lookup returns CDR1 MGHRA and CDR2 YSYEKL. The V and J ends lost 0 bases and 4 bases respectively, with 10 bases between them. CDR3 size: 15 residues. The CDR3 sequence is CASSQDPGTYNEQFF. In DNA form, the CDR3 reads TGCGCCAGCAGCCAAGACCCGGGTACTTACAATGAGCAGTTCTTC.

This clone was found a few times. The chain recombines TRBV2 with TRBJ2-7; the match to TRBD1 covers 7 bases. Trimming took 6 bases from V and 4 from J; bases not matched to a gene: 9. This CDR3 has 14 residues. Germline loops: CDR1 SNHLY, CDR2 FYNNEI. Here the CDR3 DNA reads TGTGCCAGCAGGCCGACAGGGATAACTTACGAGCAGTACTTC. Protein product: CASRPTGITYEQYF.

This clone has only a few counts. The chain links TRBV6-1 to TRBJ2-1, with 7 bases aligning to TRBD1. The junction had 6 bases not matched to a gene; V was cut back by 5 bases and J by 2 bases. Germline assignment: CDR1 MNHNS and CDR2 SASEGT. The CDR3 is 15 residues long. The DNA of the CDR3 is TGTGCCAGCAGTAAAACAGGGGCTCCCTACAATGAGCAGTTCTTC. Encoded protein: CASSKTGAPYNEQFF.

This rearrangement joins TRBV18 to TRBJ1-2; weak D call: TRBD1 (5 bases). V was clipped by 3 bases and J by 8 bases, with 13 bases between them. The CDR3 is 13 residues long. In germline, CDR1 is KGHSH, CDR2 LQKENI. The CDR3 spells CASSPRDWGGYTF. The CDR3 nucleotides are TGTGCCAGCTCACCCAGGGACTGGGGAGGCTACACCTTC.

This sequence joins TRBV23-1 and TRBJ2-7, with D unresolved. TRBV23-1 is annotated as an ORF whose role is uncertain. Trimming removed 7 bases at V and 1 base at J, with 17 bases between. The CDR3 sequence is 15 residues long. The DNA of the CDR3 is TGCGCCAGCAAACTACCGACCCCAGCTTCCTACGAGCAGTACTTC. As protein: CASKLPTPASYEQYF.

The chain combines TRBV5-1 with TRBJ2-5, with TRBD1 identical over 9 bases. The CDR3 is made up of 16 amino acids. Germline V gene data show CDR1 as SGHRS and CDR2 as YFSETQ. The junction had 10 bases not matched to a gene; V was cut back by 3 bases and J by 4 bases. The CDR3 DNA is TGCGCCAGCAGCTCCACAGGGGGCATGCGTCCAGAGACCCAGTACTTC. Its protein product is CASSSTGGMRPETQYF.

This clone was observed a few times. DNA of the CDR3: TGTGCCACTATTAGCGGATTTACCTACGAGCAGTACTTC. Amino acid sequence: CATISGFTYEQYF. The J gene is TRBJ2-7, the V gene TRBV10-3; possible D gene TRBD2, 6 bases. Trimming took 10 bases from V and 2 from J, leaving 15 bases between them. Germline CDR1 ENHRY, CDR2 SYGVKD. This CDR3 is 13 amino acids long.

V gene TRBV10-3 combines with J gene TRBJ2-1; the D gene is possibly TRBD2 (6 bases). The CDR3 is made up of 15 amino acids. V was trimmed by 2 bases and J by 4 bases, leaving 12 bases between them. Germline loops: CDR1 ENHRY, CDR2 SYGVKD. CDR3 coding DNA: TGTGCCATCAGTGAGAGTGGCGGGATGTACAATGAGCAGTTCTTC. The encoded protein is CAISESGGMYNEQFF.

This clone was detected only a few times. The DNA of the CDR3 is TGTGCCATAAGGGGAGGGGCTAGCACAGATACGCAGTATTTT. Protein sequence: CAIRGGASTDTQYF. This chain links TRBV10-3 with TRBJ2-3; 7 bases line up with TRBD2. Germline CDR1 reads ENHRY; CDR2 reads SYGVKD. CDR3 length equals 14 residues. J gave up 0 bases and V 9 bases, and 6 bases lay outside the gene matches.

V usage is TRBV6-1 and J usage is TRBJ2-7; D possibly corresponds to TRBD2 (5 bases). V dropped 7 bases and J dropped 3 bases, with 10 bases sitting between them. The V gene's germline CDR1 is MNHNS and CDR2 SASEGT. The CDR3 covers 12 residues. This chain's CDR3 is CASTGNGYEQYF. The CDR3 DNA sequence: TGTGCCAGCACGGGAAACGGCTACGAGCAGTACTTC.